A single sample gave rise to the 28 T cell receptor beta chains below, sequenced in a study of identical twins. TCRdb passed the 5' RACE reads through MiXCR, listing each CDR3 protein once. This sample yields 450,000 or so distinct CDR3 sequences, of which 14% are seen a single time; 0.4% to 0.55% belongs to the top ten. In addition, the sample was reused for a study of yellow fever vaccine responses in identical twins.

The specimen sequenced was CD4+ T cells sorted from blood. These TCRs come from a woman under 30 in good health.

The V and J genes are TRBV29-1 and TRBJ2-1; 10 bases are a match to TRBD1. J was trimmed by 9 bases and V by 8 bases; bases with no gene match: 10. Germline CDR1 SQVTM, CDR2 ANQGSEA. The CDR3 length is 13 residues. The CDR3 loop is CSYRDRGRGEQFF. The CDR3 coding sequence is TGCAGCTACCGGGACAGGGGAAGAGGTGAGCAGTTCTTC.

This chain uses TRBV24-1 with TRBJ2-1; 14 bases align to TRBD2. Trimming cost V 3 bases and J 9 bases; bases outside gene matches: 6. Germline V lookup: CDR1 KGHDR, CDR2 SFDVKD. The CDR3 contains 16 residues. The CDR3 here is CATSDPGTSGSSEQFF. Written as DNA, the CDR3 is TGTGCCACCAGTGATCCCGGGACTAGCGGGAGCAGTGAGCAGTTCTTC.

Only a few counts were recorded for this clonotype. The chain recombines TRBV6-2 or TRBV6-3 with TRBJ2-1; D call uncertain. Per germline, CDR1 MNHEY and CDR2 SVGEGT. The CDR3 spans 15 residues. V lost 0 bases and J lost 6, with 12 bases in between. Written as DNA, the CDR3 is TGTGCCAGCAGTTACTCGAACTACATTCGCAATGAGCAGTTCTTC. The encoded protein is CASSYSNYIRNEQFF.

Only a few counts were recorded for this clonotype. The chain recombines TRBV7-3 with TRBJ2-2; D possibly corresponds to TRBD2 (6 bases). CDR1 and CDR2 (germline): SGHTA, FQGTGA. The CDR3 is 14 amino acids. Trimming pared 2 bases from V and 5 bases from J, leaving 9 bases between. This chain's CDR3 is CASSLGLRTGELFF. The CDR3 DNA is TGTGCCAGCAGCTTAGGACTAAGGACCGGGGAGCTGTTTTTT.

The sample holds many counts of this clonotype. The genes are TRBV12-3 or TRBV12-4 and TRBJ1-5; D unresolved. CDR3 size: 13 residues. Trimming took 3 bases from V and 7 from J, leaving 10 bases between them. The CDR3 DNA is TGTGCCAGCAGTTTTGAAGGGATCCAGCCCCAGCATTTT. Translation: CASSFEGIQPQHF.

This clonotype came up many times. Germline is not matched at one junction end, which may reflect a read error. DNA for the CDR3: TGTGCCAGCAGCCTGGGACAGAGTTACAATGAGCAGTTCTTC. Its protein is CASSLGQSYNEQFF. The chain joins TRBV5-1 to TRBJ2-1; 7 nucleotides align to TRBD1. The length of the CDR3 is 14 residues. CDR1 SGHRS and CDR2 YFSETQ come from the germline V gene.

The CDR3 region is CASRFPGELFF. CDR3 nucleotide sequence: TGTGCCAGCAGGTTCCCCGGGGAGCTGTTTTTT. V usage is TRBV2 and J usage is TRBJ2-2; D is unclear. V shed 6 bases and J shed 6 bases, with 5 bases lying between them. The germline CDR1 and CDR2 sequences are SNHLY and FYNNEI. The CDR3 contains 11 residues.

The V and J genes are TRBV20-1 and TRBJ2-3; D is perhaps TRBD2 (6 bases). This CDR3 is built from 17 residues. Germline V gene sequence: CDR1 DFQATT, CDR2 SNEGSKA (reference sequence). V was shortened by 3 bases and J by 2 bases, with 21 bases between the two germline ends. CDR3 loop: CSAREGNWGVPTDTQYF. The CDR3, as DNA: TGCAGTGCTAGGGAAGGCAACTGGGGGGTCCCCACAGATACGCAGTATTTT.

CDR3 sequence: CASSDGGRQTQYF. The CDR3 bases are TGTGCCAGCAGTGATGGCGGGAGGCAGACCCAGTACTTC. V usage is TRBV2 and J usage is TRBJ2-5, with TRBD2 matching 8 bases. Germline V gives CDR1 SNHLY, CDR2 FYNNEI. V shed 3 bases, J shed 6 bases, and the junction held 3 bases outside the gene matches. CDR3 size: 13 residues.

This clonotype was observed a few times. The chain combines TRBV12-3 or TRBV12-4 with TRBJ1-1; the D is unclear. The CDR3 length is 12 residues. V was shortened by 7 bases and J by 1 base, with 7 bases between the two germline ends. CDR3 protein: CASTRWNTEAFF. In nucleotides, the CDR3 is TGTGCCAGCACCCGATGGAACACTGAAGCTTTCTTT.

The sample holds one count of this clonotype. V and J are TRBV6-1 and TRBJ2-7; D gene uncertain. Per germline, CDR1 MNHNS and CDR2 SASEGT. The CDR3 runs to 14 residues. The V gene lost 6 bases and the J gene lost 3 bases, with 15 bases spanning the gap. The CDR3 sequence: CASSSTIGHYEQYF. The DNA for the CDR3 is TGTGCCAGCAGCTCTACCATAGGTCACTACGAGCAGTACTTC.

This clonotype was seen more than once but under ten times. This chain connects TRBV5-1 to TRBJ2-5, with TRBD2 matching over 7 bases. The germline V gene has CDR1 SGHRS and CDR2 YFSETQ. J gave up 3 bases and V 4 bases, and 0 bases lay outside the gene matches. CDR3 length: 12 amino acids. CDR3: CASSREEETQYF. The CDR3, as DNA: TGCGCCAGCAGCCGGGAGGAAGAGACCCAGTACTTC. Full variable domain (remainder filled in from reference TRBV5-1 and TRBJ2-5): KAGVTQTPRYLIKTRGQQVTLSCSPISGHRSVSWYQQTPGQGLQFLFEYFSETQRNKGNFPGRFSGRQFSNSRSEMNVSTLELGDSALYLCASSREEETQYFGPGTRLLVL.

At least ten counts were recorded for this clonotype. V and J are TRBV7-2 and TRBJ2-7, with TRBD2 as a possible D gene (5 bases). The CDR3 is made up of 14 amino acids. V was trimmed by 2 bases and J by 0 bases, leaving 8 bases between them. The V gene's germline CDR1 is SGHTA and CDR2 FQGNSA. In DNA, the CDR3 is TGTGCCAGCAGCTTAAACGGGGTCTCCTACGAGCAGTACTTC. It yields the protein CASSLNGVSYEQYF.

The chain joins TRBV2 to TRBJ1-1, with a weak D call TRBD1 (5 bases). CDR1 is SNHLY, CDR2 FYNNEI, per germline. The CDR3 is 14 amino acids. Trimming removed 6 bases from V and 5 bases from J, with 16 bases in between. CDR3 DNA sequence: TGTGCCAGCAGGGCCTTCCAGGGTGATACTGAAGCTTTCTTT. This codes for CASRAFQGDTEAFF.

This clonotype was observed a handful of times. This chain links TRBV12-3 or TRBV12-4 with TRBJ2-5; D gene unclear. Trimming removed 6 bases at V and 0 bases at J, with 5 bases between. The CDR3 totals 12 residues. The DNA of the CDR3 is TGTGCCAGCAGACATTACCAAGAGACCCAGTACTTC. Its translation: CASRHYQETQYF.

This clonotype was seen a handful of times. V and J are TRBV18 and TRBJ2-7; perhaps TRBD1 as D (6 bases). This CDR3 has 14 amino acids. Germline lookup yields CDR1 KGHSH and CDR2 LQKENI. Trimming left V 6 bases short and J 7 bases short, with 19 bases between. CDR3: CASSPDSWRDEQYF. The CDR3 region has the DNA TGTGCCAGCTCTCCGGACAGTTGGAGAGATGAGCAGTACTTC.

The genes are TRBV6-2 or TRBV6-3 and TRBJ1-5; the D gene is possibly TRBD1 (5 bases). Germline CDR1 is MNHEY and CDR2 is SVGEGT. V was cut by 2 bases and J by 2 bases, with 19 bases left in between. The CDR3 runs to 18 residues. The CDR3 coding sequence is TGTGCCAGCAGTTACGGAGGGAAAATACAGGACGGCAATCAGCCCCAGCATTTT. This codes for CASSYGGKIQDGNQPQHF.

The chain has TRBV3-1 and TRBJ2-3, with 7 bases lining up with TRBD1. The CDR3 contains 16 residues. V lost 4 bases, J lost 2 bases, and 9 bases stayed unmatched. Germline V gene sequence: CDR1 LGHDT, CDR2 YNNKEL (reference sequence). The CDR3, as DNA: TGTGCCAGCAGCCGAACCCGGGACAGACCCACAGATACGCAGTATTTT. Protein sequence: CASSRTRDRPTDTQYF.

This clonotype was seen a few times. J is TRBJ1-6 and V is TRBV28, with D unclear. Trimming left V 4 bases short and J 7 bases short, with 14 bases between. This CDR3 is built from 15 residues. Germline values: CDR1 MDHEN, CDR2 SYDVKM. CDR3 nucleotides: TGTGCCAGCAGTTCCCCAGCCTTGCGGAATTCACCCCTCCACTTT. This sequence encodes CASSSPALRNSPLHF.

This clonotype was detected a few times. V usage is TRBV19 and J usage is TRBJ1-4; 7 bases are shared with TRBD1. V lost 7 bases, J lost 5 bases, and 7 bases stayed unmatched. The CDR3 extends over 14 amino acids. From germline, CDR1 is LNHDA and CDR2 SQIVND (reference sequence). The CDR3, as DNA: TGTGCCAGTAACGTCGGGACAGAAAATGAAAAACTGTTTTTT. Amino acid sequence: CASNVGTENEKLFF.

The table lists this clonotype with a few counts. The chain combines TRBV29-1 with TRBJ2-7; D uncertain. The CDR3 is 11 residues long. Trimming took off 4 bases at V and 6 bases at J, with 10 bases between the two ends. Germline CDR1 reads SQVTM; CDR2 reads ANQGSEA. The CDR3 loop is CSVGDPSEQYF. DNA of the CDR3: TGCAGCGTTGGGGATCCCTCCGAGCAGTACTTC.

This clonotype came up a few times. This sequence joins TRBV20-1 and TRBJ2-6; 9 positions match TRBD1. This CDR3 comprises 16 residues. Germline V gene lookup returns CDR1 DFQATT and CDR2 SNEGSKA (reference sequence). V lost 0 bases and J lost 2; bases outside the gene matches: 2. In DNA form, the CDR3 reads TGCAGTGCTAGAGAGGGACAGGGCGCTGGGGCCAACGTCCTGACTTTC. Its protein is CSAREGQGAGANVLTF.

The chain uses TRBV7-8 and TRBJ2-6, with no clear D. Per the germline V gene, CDR1 is SGHVS and CDR2 is FQNEAQ. V lost 0 bases and J lost 2, with 8 bases in between. The CDR3 is made up of 16 amino acids. CDR3 region: CASSLAKAAGANVLTF. For the CDR3, the DNA is TGTGCCAGCAGCTTAGCGAAGGCGGCTGGGGCCAACGTCCTGACTTTC.

This clonotype showed up just a few times. The CDR3 bases are TGTGCCAGCAGCTTAGTCAGTCAAGAGACCCAGTACTTC. Protein sequence: CASSLVSQETQYF. The rearrangement joins TRBV7-2 to TRBJ2-5; no clear D gene. The length of the CDR3 is 13 residues. Trimming removed 1 base from V and 2 bases from J, with 5 bases in between. Germline CDR1 SGHTA, CDR2 FQGNSA.

The chain carries TRBV5-1 and TRBJ2-2; D possibly matches TRBD1 or TRBD2 (6 bases each). The germline gives CDR1 SGHRS, CDR2 YFSETQ. There are 16 residues in the CDR3. Deletions cut 4 bases from V and 4 bases from J, with 17 bases between. CDR3 nucleotides: TGCGCCAGCAGCCTCCTTTTACCGGGGGCCACCGGGGAGCTGTTTTTT. Its translation: CASSLLLPGATGELFF.

V is TRBV7-6 and J is TRBJ2-3, with TRBD2 matching over 8 bases. V shed 3 bases and J 4 bases; nucleotides not matched to a gene: 9. CDR1 is SGHVS, CDR2 FNYEAQ, per germline. CDR3 length: 16 residues. The CDR3 nucleotides read TGTGCCAGCAGCTTTATGGGTAGCGGGACCGCAGATACGCAGTATTTT. Translating gives CASSFMGSGTADTQYF.

The chain links TRBV6-6 to TRBJ2-5; tentatively, D is TRBD2 (5 bases). Per the germline V gene, CDR1 is MNHNY and CDR2 is SVGAGI (reference sequence). Between the trimmed V and J ends, which lost 7 bases and 3 bases, there was a span of 12 bases. The CDR3 extends over 13 amino acids. This chain's CDR3 is CASTRTGKETQYF. Written as DNA, the CDR3 is TGTGCCAGCACCCGGACGGGGAAAGAGACCCAGTACTTC.

This clonotype has ten or more counts. The V call is TRBV12-2, the J call TRBJ2-7; the table names TRBD1, a call not compared with the DNA. TRBV12-2 is a pseudogene. The CDR3 covers 16 residues. The CDR3 reads CASRSTRADIYYEQYF. The CDR3 DNA reads TGTGCAAGTCGCTCGACCCGGGCCGATATATACTACGAGCAGTACTTC.